Listed here are 19 T cell receptor beta chains from one sample, sequenced in a study of siplizumab effects on memory and regulatory T cells. TCRdb's copy holds only in-frame clones and misses some; the assay was immunoSEQ multiplex PCR. The repertoire includes about 48,000 clones, 87% of them detected once, and approximately 0.3% sits in the top ten. Sequencing used naive CD8+ T cells sorted from blood. All receptors come from a human donor in good health.

The CDR3 DNA follows: TGTGCCAGCAGCCGAATACAAGGGGCGGGTGAGCAGTTCTTC. Amino acid sequence: CASSRIQGAGEQFF. The V gene is TRBV7-9, the J gene TRBJ2-1; D is possibly TRBD1 or TRBD2 (5 bases each). Germline lookup yields CDR1 SEHNR and CDR2 FQNEAQ (reference sequence). The CDR3 consists of 14 residues. Trimming stripped 5 bases from V and 9 bases from J, with 17 bases between.

The chain employs TRBV6-1 and TRBJ2-1; D call uncertain. The CDR3 runs 15 residues. The germline V gene has CDR1 MNHNS and CDR2 SASEGT. V was clipped by 2 bases and J by 0 bases, with 8 bases between them. The CDR3 is CASSESFSSYNEQFF. DNA for the CDR3: TGTGCCAGCAGTGAAAGCTTCAGCTCCTACAATGAGCAGTTCTTC.

The chain uses TRBV19 and TRBJ2-7, with 8 bases identical to TRBD2. V was pared by 2 bases and J by 1 base, with 4 bases of the junction left unmatched. In germline, CDR1 is LNHDA, CDR2 SQIVND (reference sequence). This CDR3 contains 15 residues. CDR3 sequence reads: CASSITSGGSYEQYF. The CDR3 DNA sequence: TGTGCCAGTAGTATAACCAGCGGGGGATCCTACGAGCAGTACTTC. The entire variable domain, with the rest obtained from reference TRBV19 and TRBJ2-7, is as follows: DGGITQSPKYLFRKEGQNVTLSCEQNLNHDAMYWYRQDPGQGLRLIYYSQIVNDFQKGDIAEGYSVSREKKESFPLTVTSAQKNPTAFYLCASSITSGGSYEQYFGPGTRLTVT.

The rearrangement joins TRBV13 to TRBJ2-4; 7 bases align to TRBD2. The germline V gene has CDR1 PRHDT and CDR2 FYEKMQ (reference sequence). The CDR3 loop spans 16 amino acids. The J segment lost 2 bases and the V segment lost 2 bases, leaving 6 bases of the junction unmatched. The CDR3 DNA reads TGTGCCAGCAGCTTAACTAGCGAGTTCTCCAAAAACATTCAGTACTTC. Translation gives CASSLTSEFSKNIQYF.

This chain links TRBV19 with TRBJ1-1, with D maybe TRBD1 (5 bases). The CDR3 has 13 amino acids. Germline loops: CDR1 LNHDA, CDR2 SQIVND (reference sequence). Trimming removed 3 bases at V and 4 bases at J, with 9 bases between. Here the CDR3 DNA reads TGTGCCAGTAGTATCGGGGCGGGCACTGAAGCTTTCTTT. Translating gives CASSIGAGTEAFF.

V usage is TRBV27 and J usage is TRBJ2-2, with 7 bases lining up with TRBD2. Germline values: CDR1 MNHEY, CDR2 SMNVEV (reference sequence). V was clipped by 0 bases and J by 4 bases; unmatched bases: 5. This CDR3 is built from 16 residues. The CDR3 bases are TGTGCCAGCAGTTTATCGGGGGGGTACACCACCGGGGAGCTGTTTTTT. It translates to CASSLSGGYTTGELFF.

The V and J genes are TRBV10-3 and TRBJ2-7, with TRBD2 identical over 14 bases. The V segment lost 3 bases and the J segment 7 bases; nucleotides outside the gene matches: 5. This CDR3 has 15 amino acids. In germline, CDR1 is ENHRY, CDR2 SYGVKD. The CDR3 DNA reads TGTGCCATCAGTGATTCGGGACTAGCGGGAGTAGAGCAGTACTTC. This codes for CAISDSGLAGVEQYF.

The rearrangement links TRBV6-5 to TRBJ1-1; no reliable D call. The CDR3 totals 16 residues. V lost 4 bases to trimming and J lost 1 base, with 16 bases between them. Germline lookup yields CDR1 MNHEY and CDR2 SVGAGI. The CDR3 sequence: CASSSSPAHPNTEAFF. CDR3 bases: TGTGCCAGCAGTTCCTCCCCGGCGCACCCGAACACTGAAGCTTTCTTT.

In this sample, this clone turned up a few times. The J gene is TRBJ1-1, the V gene TRBV4-1, with unresolved D. The CDR3 loop spans 15 amino acids. Between the trimmed V and J ends, which lost 1 base and 4 bases, there was a span of 13 bases. Germline V gives CDR1 MGHRA, CDR2 YSYEKL. The CDR3 coding sequence is TGCGCCAGCAGCCAAGCGCCTCAAGTGCCCACTGAAGCTTTCTTT. It yields the protein CASSQAPQVPTEAFF.

The V and J genes are TRBV29-1 and TRBJ2-7, with TRBD1 as a possible D gene (6 bases). Germline V gene lookup returns CDR1 SQVTM and CDR2 ANQGSEA. Between the trimmed V and J ends, which lost 7 bases and 2 bases, there was a span of 12 bases. There are 12 residues in the CDR3. This CDR3 reads CSGRQDPYEQYF. CDR3 in DNA: TGCAGCGGGCGACAGGACCCCTACGAGCAGTACTTC.

The rearrangement joins TRBV4-1 to TRBJ2-5; the D gene is possibly TRBD1 (6 bases). The CDR3 length is 14 residues. CDR1 MGHRA and CDR2 YSYEKL come from the germline V gene. V was shortened by 0 bases and J by 1 base, with 6 bases between the two germline ends. CDR3 sequence (DNA): TGCGCCAGCAGCCAAGACAGGGGCCAAGAGACCCAGTACTTC. The encoded protein is CASSQDRGQETQYF.

V usage is TRBV5-6 and J usage is TRBJ1-3; D not certain. Looked up from germline, CDR1 is SGHDT and CDR2 is YYEEEE. CDR3 length: 18 amino acids. The V gene lost 2 bases and the J gene lost 4 bases, with 22 bases spanning the gap. CDR3 in amino acids: CASSLESVRGFRGNTIYF. CDR3 nucleotide sequence: TGTGCCAGCAGCTTAGAATCGGTCCGAGGGTTCCGCGGAAACACCATATATTTT.

V and J are TRBV13 and TRBJ2-1; no firm D call. From germline, CDR1 is PRHDT and CDR2 FYEKMQ (reference sequence). There are 12 residues in the CDR3. V was trimmed by 4 bases and J by 10 bases, leaving 11 bases between them. CDR3 sequence (DNA): TGTGCCAGCAGCTCCCTTCAAGACGAGCAGTTCTTC. This translates into CASSSLQDEQFF. The full variable domain, completed using reference TRBV13 and TRBJ2-1, is AAGVIQSPRHLIKEKRETATLKCYPIPRHDTVYWYQQGPGQDPQFLISFYEKMQSDKGSIPDRFSAQQFSDYHSELNMSSLELGDSALYFCASSSLQDEQFFGPGTRLTVL.

The genes are TRBV18 and TRBJ2-1, with 7 bases identical to TRBD2. Germline V gives CDR1 KGHSH, CDR2 LQKENI. V was pared by 0 bases and J by 7 bases, with 0 bases of the junction left unmatched. The CDR3 has 13 residues. CDR3 sequence (DNA): TGTGCCAGCTCACCACCGCGGGAGAATGAGCAGTTCTTC. Its protein is CASSPPRENEQFF.

V usage is TRBV7-5 and J usage is TRBJ1-4. TRBV7-5 is described as a pseudogene. This CDR3 comprises 9 residues. DNA of the CDR3: TGTGCACGAGGCGAAAAACTGTTTTTT. This gives the protein CARGEKLFF.

The genes are TRBV2 and TRBJ2-7; 7 bases match TRBD1. This CDR3 is built from 12 residues. V lost 7 bases and J lost 3; bases outside the gene matches: 3. Germline lookup yields CDR1 SNHLY and CDR2 FYNNEI. The CDR3 bases are TGTGCCAGCAACAGGGGCAGCTACGAGCAGTACTTC. Its protein product is CASNRGSYEQYF.

The rearrangement links TRBV11-2 to TRBJ1-1, with D perhaps matching TRBD1 (5 bases). Looked up from germline, CDR1 is SGHAT and CDR2 is FQNNGV. V shed 7 bases and J shed 2 bases, with 14 bases lying between them. This CDR3 has 14 residues. This CDR3 reads CASIDGHRNTEAFF. CDR3 nucleotide sequence: TGTGCCAGCATAGATGGACACCGAAACACTGAAGCTTTCTTT.

The V call is TRBV6-1, the J call TRBJ1-3, with D uncertain. The V gene lost 10 bases and the J gene lost 8 bases, with 9 bases spanning the gap. The CDR3 sequence is 10 residues long. CDR1 is MNHNS and CDR2 is SASEGT in the germline V gene. CDR3 region: CATHTDTIYF. The CDR3 DNA sequence: TGTGCCACCCACACGGACACCATATATTTT.

The chain carries TRBV6-1 and TRBJ2-3; 9 positions agree with TRBD2. CDR3 size: 18 residues. J gave up 3 bases and V 1 base, and 11 bases lay outside the gene matches. CDR1 MNHNS and CDR2 SASEGT come from the germline V gene. The CDR3 region is CASSEGKAGGARTDTQYF. The CDR3 nucleotides read TGTGCCAGCAGTGAAGGGAAGGCGGGAGGGGCCCGGACAGATACGCAGTATTTT.